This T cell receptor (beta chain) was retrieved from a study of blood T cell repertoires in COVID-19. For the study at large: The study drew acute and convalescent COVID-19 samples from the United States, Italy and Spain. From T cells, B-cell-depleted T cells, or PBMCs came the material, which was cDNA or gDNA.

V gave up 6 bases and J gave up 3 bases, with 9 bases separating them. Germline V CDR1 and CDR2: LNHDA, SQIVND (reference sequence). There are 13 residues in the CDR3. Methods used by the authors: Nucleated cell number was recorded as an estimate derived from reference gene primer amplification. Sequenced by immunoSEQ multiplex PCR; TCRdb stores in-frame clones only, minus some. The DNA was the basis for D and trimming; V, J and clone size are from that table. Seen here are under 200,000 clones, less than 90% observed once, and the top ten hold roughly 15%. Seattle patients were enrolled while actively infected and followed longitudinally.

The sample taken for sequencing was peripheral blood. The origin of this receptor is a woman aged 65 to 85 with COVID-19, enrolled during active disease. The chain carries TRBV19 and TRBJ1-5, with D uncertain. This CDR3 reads CASSPGDNQPQHF. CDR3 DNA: TGTGCCAGTAGCCCCGGGGACAATCAGCCCCAGCATTTT.